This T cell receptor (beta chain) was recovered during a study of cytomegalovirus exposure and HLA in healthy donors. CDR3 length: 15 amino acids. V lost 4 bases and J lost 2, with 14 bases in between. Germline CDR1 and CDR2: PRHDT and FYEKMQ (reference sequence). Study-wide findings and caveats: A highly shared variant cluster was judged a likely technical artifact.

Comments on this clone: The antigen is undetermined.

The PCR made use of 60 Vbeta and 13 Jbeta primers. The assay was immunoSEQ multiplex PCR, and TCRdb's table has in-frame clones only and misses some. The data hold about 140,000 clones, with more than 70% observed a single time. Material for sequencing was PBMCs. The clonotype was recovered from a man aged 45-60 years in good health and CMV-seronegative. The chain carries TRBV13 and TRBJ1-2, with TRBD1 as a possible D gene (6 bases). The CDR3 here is CASSSKDSPNYGYTF. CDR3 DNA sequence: TGTGCCAGCAGCTCCAAGGACAGCCCAAACTATGGCTACACCTTC.